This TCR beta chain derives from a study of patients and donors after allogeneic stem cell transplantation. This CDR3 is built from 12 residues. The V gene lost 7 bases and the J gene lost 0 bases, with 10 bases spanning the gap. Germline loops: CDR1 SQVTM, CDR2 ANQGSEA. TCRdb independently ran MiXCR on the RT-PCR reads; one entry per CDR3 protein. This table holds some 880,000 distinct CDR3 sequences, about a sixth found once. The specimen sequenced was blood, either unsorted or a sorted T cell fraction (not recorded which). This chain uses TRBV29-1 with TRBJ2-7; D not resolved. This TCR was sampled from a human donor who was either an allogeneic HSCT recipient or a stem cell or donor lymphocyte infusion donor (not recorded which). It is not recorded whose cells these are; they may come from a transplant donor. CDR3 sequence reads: CSARLASYEQYF. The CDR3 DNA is TGCAGCGCCCGACTTGCCTCCTACGAGCAGTACTTC.